A single sample gave rise to the 5 T cell receptor beta chains below, sequenced in a study of CD8 T cells in ankylosing spondylitis. TCRdb reprocessed the 5' RACE reads with MiXCR, giving one entry per CDR3 protein. The data contain 50,000 or so distinct CDR3 sequences, 7.4% of them singletons. The sample comprised blood, either unsorted or a sorted T cell fraction (not recorded which). These receptors came from a female donor with ankylosing spondylitis or in good health (not recorded which).

This clonotype was seen only a few times. The chain has TRBV3-1 and TRBJ2-1; TRBD2 matches at 9 bases. V lost 11 bases and J lost 0; bases outside the gene matches: 20. The CDR3 is made up of 19 amino acids. Germline V gene data show CDR1 as LGHDT and CDR2 as YNNKEL (reference sequence). For the CDR3, the DNA is TGTGCCTTCTGTTTCTATGGTAGCGGGGGTAAGGGCTCCTACAATGAGCAGTTCTTC. It codes for CAFCFYGSGGKGSYNEQFF.

This clonotype was observed at least ten times. The chain employs TRBV12-3 or TRBV12-4 and TRBJ2-2, with 7 bases aligning to TRBD1. The length of the CDR3 is 16 residues. The V segment lost 6 bases and the J segment 0 bases; nucleotides outside the gene matches: 7. The CDR3 reads CASRPGTAANTGELFF. The CDR3 DNA sequence: TGTGCCAGCAGACCAGGGACAGCGGCGAACACCGGGGAGCTGTTTTTT.

In the case of this clonotype: Just one base apart from a much larger clone, this may be a read error. The chain is built from TRBV27 and TRBJ2-6; no clear D. The germline CDR1 and CDR2 sequences are MNHEY and SMNVEV (reference sequence). The CDR3 spans 15 residues. The CDR3 bases are TGTGCCAGCAGTTTATGGAACTCTGGGACCAACGTCCTGACTTTC. Translated: CASSLWNSGTNVLTF.

This clonotype was seen many times. The chain has TRBV29-1 and TRBJ1-5; TRBD1 aligns across 8 bases. Germline assignment: CDR1 SQVTM and CDR2 ANQGSEA. V lost 6 bases, J lost 11 bases, and 6 bases stayed unmatched. This CDR3 is built from 11 residues. CDR3 DNA sequence: TGCAGCGTGGGACAGGTTGGGTCCCAGCATTTT. Residues: CSVGQVGSQHF.

This clonotype was found many times. V and J are TRBV12-3 or TRBV12-4 and TRBJ2-7, with a weak D call TRBD1 (6 bases). The length of the CDR3 is 13 residues. V lost 5 bases, J lost 1 base, and 9 bases lay in between. The CDR3 DNA follows: TGTGCCAGCAGTCCGGGACAATCCTACGAGCAGTACTTC. The encoded protein is CASSPGQSYEQYF.